One sample yielded the 21 T cell receptor beta chains listed below, sequenced in a study of blood T cells in healthy people across ages. The use of a sample-barcoded 5' primer and a J-beta primer mix characterized a second PCR of roughly 6 to 11 cycles. MiXCR, run by TCRdb on the 5' RACE reads, gives a single entry per CDR3 protein. The sample contains 1.5 million or so distinct CDR3 sequences, 35% to 45% of which appear only once. The sample was blood. These receptors were obtained from a woman between 18 and 29 years old in good health.

This clonotype appeared many times. The gene calls are TRBV5-5 and TRBJ2-7, with 7 bases fitting TRBD2. This CDR3 has 16 residues. Germline V gene lookup returns CDR1 SGHKS and CDR2 YYEKEE (reference sequence). V shed 2 bases and J 2 bases; nucleotides not matched to a gene: 10. As DNA, the CDR3 is TGTGCCAGCAGCTTAATTCCGGGGAGGGATCCCTACGAGCAGTACTTC. This sequence encodes CASSLIPGRDPYEQYF.

This clonotype was seen a handful of times. This chain connects TRBV5-1 to TRBJ2-1; D unclear. The better agreement between TRBJ2-7 and the DNA end casts doubt on the J call. CDR3 size: 14 residues. The germline CDR1 and CDR2 sequences are SGHRS and YFSETQ. The CDR3 nucleotides are TGCGCCAGCAGCTTACCCCAGACCTACAATGAGCAGTACTTC. This translates into CASSLPQTYNEQYF.

This clonotype was seen a few times. The V gene is TRBV18, the J gene TRBJ2-3; no reliable D call. Germline lookup yields CDR1 KGHSH and CDR2 LQKENI. Trimming pared 1 base from V and 0 bases from J, leaving 5 bases between. There are 14 residues in the CDR3. The CDR3 nucleotides are TGTGCCAGCTCACCACGCTACAGCACAGATACGCAGTATTTT. As protein: CASSPRYSTDTQYF.

The rearrangement links TRBV18 to TRBJ1-2; no clear D. The CDR3 contains 16 residues. Trimming shortened V by 3 bases and J by 2 bases, and 16 bases separated the two germline ends. From germline, CDR1 is KGHSH and CDR2 LQKENI. CDR3 coding DNA: TGTGCCAGCTCACCCCTCGATTACCGGAAAAACTATGGCTACACCTTC. Its translation is CASSPLDYRKNYGYTF.

The chain recombines TRBV3-1 with TRBJ2-4; D is unclear. Near its end, the DNA agrees better with TRBJ2-7, so the J call may be wrong. Germline loops: CDR1 LGHDT, CDR2 YNNKEL (reference sequence). The CDR3 runs 12 residues. As DNA, the CDR3 is TGTGCCAGCAGCCAAGTGAAGGGCGAGCAGTACTTC. Amino acid sequence: CASSQVKGEQYF.

Turning to this clonotype: At one end the junction does not follow the germline gene, possibly because of a read error. The chain joins TRBV4-1 to TRBJ2-7; the D gene is possibly TRBD2 (5 bases). The CDR3 spans 15 residues. CDR1 MGHRA and CDR2 YSYEKL come from the germline V gene. CDR3 DNA sequence: TGCGCCAGCAGCCAAGAAACCCTCCTAGCCTACGAGCAGAACTTC. This translates into CASSQETLLAYEQNF.

This clonotype was seen only a few times. The chain combines TRBV13 with TRBJ2-5; perhaps D is TRBD1 or TRBD2 (5 bases each). CDR1 and CDR2 (germline): PRHDT, FYEKMQ (reference sequence). V was pared by 5 bases and J by 2 bases, with 12 bases between. The CDR3 length is 14 residues. In DNA, the CDR3 is TGTGCCAGCAGCACCCTGGGACGGCAAGAGACCCAGTACTTC. Residues: CASSTLGRQETQYF.

This chain links TRBV6-1 with TRBJ2-5; possibly TRBD2 for D (6 bases). The CDR3 contains 14 residues. Trimming shortened V by 6 bases and J by 0 bases, and 11 bases separated the two germline ends. From germline, CDR1 is MNHNS and CDR2 SASEGT. DNA for the CDR3: TGTGCCAGCAGGGCGGGGCAGTACCAAGAGACCCAGTACTTC. Its translation: CASRAGQYQETQYF.

This clonotype was seen a few times. This may stem from a read error, because a much larger clone lies one nucleotide away. This rearrangement joins TRBV7-2 to TRBJ2-3; no clear D gene. The CDR3 sequence is 12 residues long. Germline-derived CDR1 and CDR2 are SGHTA and FQGNSA. Trimming removed 0 bases from V and 5 bases from J, with 3 bases in between. The CDR3 DNA reads TGTGCCAGCAGCTTAGCCATAGATACGCAGTATTTT. It specifies CASSLAIDTQYF. Combining the CDR3 with reference TRBV7-2 and TRBJ2-3 gives the whole variable domain GAGVSQSPSNKVTEKGKDVELRCDPISGHTALYWYRQSLGQGLEFLIYFQGNSAPDKSGLPSDRFSAERTGGSVSTLTIQRTQQEDSAVYLCASSLAIDTQYFGPGTRLTVL.

The genes are TRBV20-1 and TRBJ1-2; weak D call: TRBD1 (6 bases). The CDR3 is made up of 13 amino acids. Germline loops: CDR1 DFQATT, CDR2 SNEGSKA (reference sequence). Trimming left V 6 bases short and J 4 bases short, with 15 bases between. The DNA of the CDR3 is TGCAGTGCCTACAGGGACACCTCCTATGGCTACACCTTC. This codes for CSAYRDTSYGYTF.

The chain is built from TRBV5-1 and TRBJ1-6; D uncertain. V was shortened by 3 bases and J by 7 bases, with 8 bases between the two germline ends. Germline V gene lookup returns CDR1 SGHRS and CDR2 YFSETQ. CDR3 length: 13 amino acids. This CDR3 reads CASSSAGNSPLHF. The CDR3 DNA is TGCGCCAGCAGCTCCGCCGGGAATTCACCCCTCCACTTT.

The chain has TRBV27 and TRBJ1-5, with D maybe TRBD1 (5 bases). Germline-derived CDR1 and CDR2 are MNHEY and SMNVEV (reference sequence). Trimming pared 5 bases from V and 1 base from J, leaving 12 bases between. The CDR3 is 15 residues long. The CDR3: CASSVNRDSNQPQHF. CDR3 coding DNA: TGTGCCAGCAGTGTTAACCGGGACAGCAATCAGCCCCAGCATTTT.

This clonotype came up many times. An end of the junction differs from the germline gene, which may be a read error. The V call is TRBV5-1, the J call TRBJ1-1, with D possibly being TRBD1 (6 bases). The germline V gene has CDR1 SGHRS and CDR2 YFSETQ. The CDR3 consists of 14 residues. The CDR3 sequence: CASSLEGVNTEAFF. As DNA, the CDR3 is TGTGCCAGCAGTTTAGAGGGGGTGAACACTGAAGCTTTCTTT.

The CDR3 region has the DNA TGTGCCACGGTCGCCTTGGGCGAGCAGTACTTC. It translates to CATVALGEQYF. The gene calls are TRBV27 and TRBJ2-5; D call uncertain. The DNA end favors TRBJ2-7, so the J call may be wrong. The CDR3 has 11 residues. CDR1 is MNHEY, CDR2 SMNVEV, per germline (reference sequence).

This clonotype was observed a single time. V gene TRBV27 combines with J gene TRBJ2-1; 7 positions match TRBD2. There are 17 residues in the CDR3. Unmatched junction bases numbered 17, after V lost 3 bases and J lost 9 bases. Germline CDR1 reads MNHEY; CDR2 reads SMNVEV (reference sequence). The DNA for the CDR3 is TGTGCCAGCAGTTTGCCCGGACTAGATTTCCGTGGGAGTGAGCAGTTCTTC. Amino acid sequence: CASSLPGLDFRGSEQFF.

The V gene is TRBV12-3 or TRBV12-4, the J gene TRBJ1-5; D is perhaps TRBD1 (5 bases). The CDR3 contains 15 residues. Trimming stripped 5 bases from V and 5 bases from J, with 16 bases between. The CDR3 protein is CASSLSGRVYQPQHF. Written as DNA, the CDR3 is TGTGCCAGCAGTCTCTCGGGACGGGTTTATCAGCCCCAGCATTTT.

This rearrangement joins TRBV27 to TRBJ2-1; D gene ambiguous. Germline V lookup: CDR1 MNHEY, CDR2 SMNVEV (reference sequence). V lost 1 base and J 7 bases, leaving 8 bases between the germline ends. CDR3 length: 13 amino acids. The CDR3 region has the DNA TGTGCCAGCAGTTTATTCGTGGCAAATGAGCAGTTCTTC. Its translation is CASSLFVANEQFF.

V is TRBV20-1 and J is TRBJ1-4; D ambiguous. V was pared by 6 bases and J by 1 base, with 15 bases between. The germline V gene encodes CDR1 DFQATT and CDR2 SNEGSKA (reference sequence). CDR3 length: 15 residues. This CDR3 is CSAPSQRLTNEKLFF. In nucleotides, the CDR3 is TGCAGTGCCCCCTCCCAAAGGTTAACTAATGAAAAACTGTTTTTT.

Written as DNA, the CDR3 is TGTGCCAGCAGCCAGAGCGGGACCCCGGATCCTTTCTTT. Translating it yields CASSQSGTPDPFF. V and J are TRBV6-1 and TRBJ1-1; a possible D gene is TRBD1 (5 bases). There are 13 residues in the CDR3. The germline V gene has CDR1 MNHNS and CDR2 SASEGT. The V end lost 6 bases, the J end lost 12 bases, and 20 bases lay between the germline ends.

As regards this clonotype: At one boundary the junction diverges from the germline segment, which might be a read error. CDR3 region: CATGTLSSYGQYF. For the CDR3, the DNA is TGTGCCACCGGGACTTTGAGCTCCTACGGGCAGTACTTC. This rearrangement joins TRBV7-6 to TRBJ2-7; TRBD2 might be the D (6 bases). The germline gives CDR1 SGHVS, CDR2 FNYEAQ. This CDR3 is built from 13 residues.

The chain couples TRBV7-2 to TRBJ2-5; TRBD2 agrees at 7 bases. Germline CDR1 and CDR2: SGHTA and FQGNSA. Unmatched junction bases numbered 7, after V lost 5 bases and J lost 1 base. The CDR3 spans 15 residues. The DNA of the CDR3 is TGTGCCAGCAGCGCCGCGGGACTATTCCAAGAGACCCAGTACTTC. It codes for CASSAAGLFQETQYF.